Following are 7 T cell receptor beta chains from one sample sequenced in a study of blood T cell repertoires in COVID-19. Assay: immunoSEQ multiplex PCR; the TCRdb copy retains only in-frame clones and omits some. This sample has 150,000 or so clones, with 84% found just once. Sequencing was performed on peripheral blood. These receptors were obtained from a woman aged 45-60 years in a cohort sampled during active or convalescent COVID-19.

This sequence joins TRBV10-3 and TRBJ1-5, with 7 nucleotides matching TRBD1. The CDR3 runs to 14 residues. Unmatched junction bases numbered 6, after V lost 6 bases and J lost 4 bases. Germline values: CDR1 ENHRY, CDR2 SYGVKD. CDR3 sequence: CAIREGQQNQPQHF. In DNA, the CDR3 is TGTGCCATCAGGGAGGGACAGCAAAATCAGCCCCAGCATTTT.

This clone appeared a single time. The chain joins TRBV5-1 to TRBJ1-1; maybe TRBD1 (6 bases). The germline gives CDR1 SGHRS, CDR2 YFSETQ. V was shortened by 2 bases and J by 0 bases, with 17 bases between the two germline ends. CDR3 length: 17 residues. CDR3 residues: CASSLAGTRRLNTEAFF. The CDR3 DNA sequence: TGCGCCAGCAGCTTAGCCGGGACAAGGAGATTGAACACTGAAGCTTTCTTT.

The rearrangement links TRBV7-8 to TRBJ2-4, with TRBD1 matching over 7 bases. V gave up 2 bases and J gave up 4 bases; unmatched junction bases: 5. Germline CDR1 SGHVS, CDR2 FQNEAQ. The CDR3 contains 15 residues. CDR3 DNA sequence: TGTGCCAGCAGCTTAACGGGACAGAGAAAAAACATTCAGTACTTC. Amino acid sequence: CASSLTGQRKNIQYF.

J is TRBJ2-3 and V is TRBV7-9; 8 bases are a match to TRBD1. J gave up 6 bases and V 1 base, and 6 bases lay outside the gene matches. Germline V gene lookup returns CDR1 SEHNR and CDR2 FQNEAQ (reference sequence). This CDR3 is 15 amino acids long. The CDR3 nucleotides are TGTGCCAGCAGCTTAGTAGGACAGGGAGTGGATACGCAGTATTTT. It yields the protein CASSLVGQGVDTQYF.

This clone occurred once. The chain uses TRBV7-9 and TRBJ1-4; D gene uncertain. Germline CDR1 reads SEHNR; CDR2 reads FQNEAQ (reference sequence). The V end was cut by 5 bases, the J end by 3 bases, with 7 bases between. The CDR3 spans 13 residues. The CDR3 loop is CASSVYSNEKLFF. Here the CDR3 DNA reads TGTGCCAGCAGCGTGTATTCTAATGAAAAACTGTTTTTT.

This clone is a singleton in its sample. V gene TRBV7-8 combines with J gene TRBJ2-7; TRBD1 matches 7 bases. The CDR3 runs to 16 residues. The J segment lost 3 bases and the V segment lost 3 bases, leaving 11 bases of the junction unmatched. Germline CDR1 is SGHVS and CDR2 is FQNEAQ. CDR3 in amino acids: CASSFLQTGTVYEQYF. In DNA, the CDR3 is TGTGCCAGCAGCTTTCTGCAGACAGGGACGGTCTACGAGCAGTACTTC.

The chain joins TRBV19 to TRBJ2-7; TRBD1 aligns across 11 bases. With V trimmed by 6 bases and J by 3 bases, 7 bases remained unmatched. The CDR3 loop spans 15 amino acids. CDR1 and CDR2 from the germline V gene are LNHDA and SQIVND (reference sequence). CDR3 sequence (DNA): TGTGCCAGTAGAAGAACCGGGACAGGGGGCTACGAGCAGTACTTC. Translation: CASRRTGTGGYEQYF.